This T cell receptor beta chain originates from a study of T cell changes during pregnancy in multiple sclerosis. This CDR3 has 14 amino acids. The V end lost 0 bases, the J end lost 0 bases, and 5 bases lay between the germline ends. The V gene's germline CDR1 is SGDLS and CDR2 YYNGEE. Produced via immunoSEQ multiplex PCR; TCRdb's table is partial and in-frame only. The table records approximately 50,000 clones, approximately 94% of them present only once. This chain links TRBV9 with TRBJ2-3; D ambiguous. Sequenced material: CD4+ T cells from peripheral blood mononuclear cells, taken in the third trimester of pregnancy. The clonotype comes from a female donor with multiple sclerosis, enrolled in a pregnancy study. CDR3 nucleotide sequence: TGTGCCAGCAGCGTAGGGAGTAGCACAGATACGCAGTATTTT. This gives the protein CASSVGSSTDTQYF. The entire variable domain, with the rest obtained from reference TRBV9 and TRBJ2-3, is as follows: DSGVTQTPKHLITATGQRVTLRCSPRSGDLSVYWYQQSLDQGLQFLIQYYNGEERAKGNILERFSAQQFPDLHSELNLSSLELGDSALYFCASSVGSSTDTQYFGPGTRLTVL.